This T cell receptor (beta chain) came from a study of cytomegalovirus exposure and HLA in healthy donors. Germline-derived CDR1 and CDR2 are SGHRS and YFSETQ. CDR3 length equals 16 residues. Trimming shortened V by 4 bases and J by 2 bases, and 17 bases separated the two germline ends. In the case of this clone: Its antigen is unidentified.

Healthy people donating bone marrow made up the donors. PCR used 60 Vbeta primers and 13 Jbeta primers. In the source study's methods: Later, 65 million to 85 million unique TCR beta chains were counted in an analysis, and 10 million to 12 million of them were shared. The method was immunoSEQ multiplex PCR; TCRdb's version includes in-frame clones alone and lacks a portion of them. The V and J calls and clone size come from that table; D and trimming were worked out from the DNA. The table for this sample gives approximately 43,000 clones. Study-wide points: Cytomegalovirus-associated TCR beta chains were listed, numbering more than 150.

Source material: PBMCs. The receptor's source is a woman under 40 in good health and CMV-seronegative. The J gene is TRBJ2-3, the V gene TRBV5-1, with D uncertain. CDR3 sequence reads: CASSLPLGHDTDTQYF. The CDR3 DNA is TGCGCCAGCAGCCTCCCTCTGGGCCATGACACAGATACGCAGTATTTT.